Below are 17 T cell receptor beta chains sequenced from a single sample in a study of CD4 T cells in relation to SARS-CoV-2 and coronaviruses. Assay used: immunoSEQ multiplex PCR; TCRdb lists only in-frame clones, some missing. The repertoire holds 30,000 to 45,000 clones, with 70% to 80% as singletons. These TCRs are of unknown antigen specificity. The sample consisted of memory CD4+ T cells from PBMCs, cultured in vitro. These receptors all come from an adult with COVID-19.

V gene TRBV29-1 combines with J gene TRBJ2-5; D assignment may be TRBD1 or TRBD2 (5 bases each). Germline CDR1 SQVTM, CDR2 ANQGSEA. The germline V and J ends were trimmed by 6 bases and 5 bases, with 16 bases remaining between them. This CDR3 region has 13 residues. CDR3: CSVRGGDGETQYF. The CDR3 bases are TGCAGCGTCAGAGGTGGGGACGGGGAGACCCAGTACTTC.

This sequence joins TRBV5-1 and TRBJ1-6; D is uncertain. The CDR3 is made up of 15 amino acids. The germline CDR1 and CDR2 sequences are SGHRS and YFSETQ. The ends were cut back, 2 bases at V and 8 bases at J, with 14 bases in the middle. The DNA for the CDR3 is TGCGCCAGCAGCTTCGCCCTAAGGCCGTATTCACCCCTCCACTTT. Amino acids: CASSFALRPYSPLHF.

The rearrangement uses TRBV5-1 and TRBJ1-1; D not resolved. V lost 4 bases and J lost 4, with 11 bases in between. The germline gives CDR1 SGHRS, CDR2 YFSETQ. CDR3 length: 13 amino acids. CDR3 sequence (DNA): TGCGCCAGCAGCGGAACAGTGAGCACTGAAGCTTTCTTT. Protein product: CASSGTVSTEAFF.

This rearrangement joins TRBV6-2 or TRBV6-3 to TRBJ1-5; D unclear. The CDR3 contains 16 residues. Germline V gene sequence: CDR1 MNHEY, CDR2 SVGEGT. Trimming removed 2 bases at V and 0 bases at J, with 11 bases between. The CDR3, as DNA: TGTGCCAGCAGTTACCCTCGACGGTATAGCAATCAGCCCCAGCATTTT. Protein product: CASSYPRRYSNQPQHF.

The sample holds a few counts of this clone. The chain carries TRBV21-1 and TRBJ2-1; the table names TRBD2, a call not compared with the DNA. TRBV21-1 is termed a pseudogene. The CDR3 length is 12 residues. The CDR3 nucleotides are TGTGCCATCACTAGCGGGAGGAATGAGCAGTTCTTC. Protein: CAITSGRNEQFF.

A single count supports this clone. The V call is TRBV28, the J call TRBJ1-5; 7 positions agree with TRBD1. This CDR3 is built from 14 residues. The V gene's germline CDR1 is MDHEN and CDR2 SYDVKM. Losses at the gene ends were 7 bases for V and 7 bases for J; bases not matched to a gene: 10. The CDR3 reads CASNKGGSAQPQHF. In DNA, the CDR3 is TGTGCCAGCAATAAAGGGGGCTCGGCCCAGCCCCAGCATTTT.

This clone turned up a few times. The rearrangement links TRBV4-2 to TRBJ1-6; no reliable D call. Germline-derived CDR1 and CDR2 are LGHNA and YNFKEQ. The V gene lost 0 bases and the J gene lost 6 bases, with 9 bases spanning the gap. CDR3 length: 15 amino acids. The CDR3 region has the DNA TGTGCCAGCAGCCAAGAACAAGCGGGTAATTCACCCCTCCACTTT. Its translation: CASSQEQAGNSPLHF.

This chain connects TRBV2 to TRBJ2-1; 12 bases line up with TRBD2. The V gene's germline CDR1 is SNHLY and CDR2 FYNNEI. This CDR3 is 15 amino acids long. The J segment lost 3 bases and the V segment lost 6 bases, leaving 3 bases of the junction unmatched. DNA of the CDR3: TGTGCCAGCAGCCTGACTAGCGGGGGCTACAATGAGCAGTTCTTC. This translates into CASSLTSGGYNEQFF.

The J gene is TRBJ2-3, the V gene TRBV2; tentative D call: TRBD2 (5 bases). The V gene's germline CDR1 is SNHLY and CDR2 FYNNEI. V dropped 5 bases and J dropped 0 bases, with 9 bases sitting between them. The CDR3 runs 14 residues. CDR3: CASSQRTSTDTQYF. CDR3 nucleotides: TGTGCCAGCAGTCAGCGGACTAGCACAGATACGCAGTATTTT. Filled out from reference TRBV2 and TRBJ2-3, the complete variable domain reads EPEVTQTPSHQVTQMGQEVILRCVPISNHLYFYWYRQILGQKVEFLVSFYNNEISEKSEIFDDQFSVERPDGSNFTLKIRSTKLEDSAMYFCASSQRTSTDTQYFGPGTRLTVL.

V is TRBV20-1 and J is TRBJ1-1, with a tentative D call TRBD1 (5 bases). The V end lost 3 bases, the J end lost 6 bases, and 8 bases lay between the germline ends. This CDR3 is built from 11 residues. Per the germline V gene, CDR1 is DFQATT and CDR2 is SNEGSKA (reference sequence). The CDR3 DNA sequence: TGCAGTGCTAGTGGGACGTCTGAAGCTTTCTTT. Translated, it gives CSASGTSEAFF.

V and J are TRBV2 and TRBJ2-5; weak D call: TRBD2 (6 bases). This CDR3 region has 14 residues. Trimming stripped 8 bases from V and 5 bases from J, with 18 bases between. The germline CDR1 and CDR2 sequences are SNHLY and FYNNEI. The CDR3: CASEYGGTAETQYF. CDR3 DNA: TGTGCCAGCGAGTACGGCGGGACTGCGGAGACCCAGTACTTC.

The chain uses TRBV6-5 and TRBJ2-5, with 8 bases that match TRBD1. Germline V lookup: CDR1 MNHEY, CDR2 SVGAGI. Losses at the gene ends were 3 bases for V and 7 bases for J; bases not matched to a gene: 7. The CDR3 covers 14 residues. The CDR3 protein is CASSYSTGVSTQYF. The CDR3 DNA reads TGTGCCAGCAGTTATTCGACAGGGGTTTCGACCCAGTACTTC.

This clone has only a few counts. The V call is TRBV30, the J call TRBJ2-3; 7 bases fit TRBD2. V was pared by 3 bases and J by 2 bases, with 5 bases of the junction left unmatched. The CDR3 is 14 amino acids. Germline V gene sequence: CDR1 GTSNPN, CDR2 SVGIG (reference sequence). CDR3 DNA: TGTGCCTGGAGGGGGCTAGCGGCCACAGATACGCAGTATTTT. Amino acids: CAWRGLAATDTQYF.

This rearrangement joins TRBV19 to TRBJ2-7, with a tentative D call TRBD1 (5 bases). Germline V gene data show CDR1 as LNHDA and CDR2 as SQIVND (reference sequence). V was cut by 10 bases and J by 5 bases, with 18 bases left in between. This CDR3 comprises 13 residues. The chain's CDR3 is CATSQQGSDEQYF. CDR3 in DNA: TGTGCCACAAGTCAGCAGGGAAGTGACGAGCAGTACTTC.

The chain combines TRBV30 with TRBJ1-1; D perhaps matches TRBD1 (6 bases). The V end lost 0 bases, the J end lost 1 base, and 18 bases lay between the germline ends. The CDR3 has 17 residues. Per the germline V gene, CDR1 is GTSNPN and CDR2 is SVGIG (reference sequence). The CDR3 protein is CAWSVSGRPRGNTEAFF. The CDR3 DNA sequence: TGTGCCTGGAGTGTATCGGGGCGCCCCAGGGGGAACACTGAAGCTTTCTTT.

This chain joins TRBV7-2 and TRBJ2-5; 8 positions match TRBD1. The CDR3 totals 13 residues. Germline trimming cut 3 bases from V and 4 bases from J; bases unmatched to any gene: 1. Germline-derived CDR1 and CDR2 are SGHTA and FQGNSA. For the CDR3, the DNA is TGTGCCAGCAGCTTCGGACAGGGAGAGACCCAGTACTTC. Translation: CASSFGQGETQYF.

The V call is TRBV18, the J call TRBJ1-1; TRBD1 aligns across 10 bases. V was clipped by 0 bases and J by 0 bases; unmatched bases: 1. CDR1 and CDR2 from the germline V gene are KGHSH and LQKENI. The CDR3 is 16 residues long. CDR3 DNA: TGTGCCAGCTCACCACCGGGACAGGGGATGAACACTGAAGCTTTCTTT. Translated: CASSPPGQGMNTEAFF.